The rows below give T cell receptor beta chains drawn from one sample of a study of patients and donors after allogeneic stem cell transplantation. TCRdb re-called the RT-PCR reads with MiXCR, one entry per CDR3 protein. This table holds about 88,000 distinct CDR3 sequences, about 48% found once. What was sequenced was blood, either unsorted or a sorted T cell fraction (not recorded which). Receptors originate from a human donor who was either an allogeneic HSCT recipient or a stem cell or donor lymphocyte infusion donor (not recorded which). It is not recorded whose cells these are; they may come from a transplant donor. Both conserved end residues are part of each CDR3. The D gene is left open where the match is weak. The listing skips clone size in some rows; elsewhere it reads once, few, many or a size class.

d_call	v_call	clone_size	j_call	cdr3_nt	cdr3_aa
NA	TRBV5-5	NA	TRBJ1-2	TGTGCCAGCAGCTTGCCGGACATCAACTATGGCTACACCTTC	CASSLPDINYGYTF
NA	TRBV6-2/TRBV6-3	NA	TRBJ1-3	TGTGCAACCGAAGGAGCCGACCCCATGAGGACCATATATTTT	CATEGADPMRTIYF
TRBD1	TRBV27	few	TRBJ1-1	TGTGCCAGCAGTTCCGGACAGGGGAGAATCACTGAAGCTTTCTTT	CASSSGQGRITEAFF
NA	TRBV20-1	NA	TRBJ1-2	TGCAGTGCTAGAGATTGGGGGCTCGACTATGGCTACACCTTC	CSARDWGLDYGYTF
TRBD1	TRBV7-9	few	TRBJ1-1	TGTGCCAGCAGCCAGGACAGGGGGCTTAACACTGAAGCTTTCTTT	CASSQDRGLNTEAFF
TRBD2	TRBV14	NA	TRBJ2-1	TGTGCCAGCAGCCAGCTAGCGGGAGAGGTCAATGAGCAGTTCTTC	CASSQLAGEVNEQFF
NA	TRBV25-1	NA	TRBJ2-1	TGTGCCAGCAGTGAATTTAGTTTCTACAATGAGCAGTTCTTC	CASSEFSFYNEQFF
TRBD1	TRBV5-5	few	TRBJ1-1	TGTGCCAGCAGCTTGCTTACAGGGGGCACTGAAGCTTTCTTT	CASSLLTGGTEAFF
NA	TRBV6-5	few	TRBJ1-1	TGTGCCAGCAGTTATCCCGGGACGCCATTTGAAGCTTTCTTT	CASSYPGTPFEAFF
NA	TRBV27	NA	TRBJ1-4	TGTGCCAGCAGTTTCAAGAGTGAAAAACTGTTTTTT	CASSFKSEKLFF
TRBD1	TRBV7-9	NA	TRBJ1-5	TGTGCCAGCAGCCGAACCGGGACAGGGCTTCAGCCCCAGCATTTT	CASSRTGTGLQPQHF
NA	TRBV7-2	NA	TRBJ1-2	TGTGCCAGCAGCCAATTCAGGGTGCTGGGGGATGGCTACACCTTC	CASSQFRVLGDGYTF
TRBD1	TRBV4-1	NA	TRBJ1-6	TGCGCCAGCAGCCAACCGGGACAGGGGCGCCTCGGGGCTAATTCACCCCTCCACTTT	CASSQPGQGRLGANSPLHF
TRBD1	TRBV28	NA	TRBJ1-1	TGTGCCAGCATCCCTGACCGACAGGGGAGTAGGAACACTGAAGCTTTCTTT	CASIPDRQGSRNTEAFF
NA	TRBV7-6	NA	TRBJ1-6	TGTGCCAGCAGCCCGGGGACGGAGGAGCCCCTCAACTTT	CASSPGTEEPLNF
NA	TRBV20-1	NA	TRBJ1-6	TGCAGTGCTGGCATGGGACCCCTCCACTTT	CSAGMGPLHF
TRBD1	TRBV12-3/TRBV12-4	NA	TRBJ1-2	TGTGCCAGCACCAGGGACAGGGTTGATGGCTACACCTTC	CASTRDRVDGYTF
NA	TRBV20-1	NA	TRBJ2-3	TGCAGTGCGACTGGTGGAAAAGATACGCAGTATTTT	CSATGGKDTQYF
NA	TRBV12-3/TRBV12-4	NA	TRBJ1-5	TGTGCCAGCAGTTGGGGCCGGGCCAGCAATCAGCCCCAGCATTTT	CASSWGRASNQPQHF
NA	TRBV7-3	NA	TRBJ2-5	TGTGCCAGCAGTCGGTCTTTACAAGAGACCCAGTACTTC	CASSRSLQETQYF
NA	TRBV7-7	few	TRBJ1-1	TGTGCTAGCAGCCTCTTGTCAGGGACTGAAGCTTTCTTT	CASSLLSGTEAFF
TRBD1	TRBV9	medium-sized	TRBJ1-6	TGTGCCAGCAGCCCCGAGGACAGGAGTAATTCACCCCTCCACTTT	CASSPEDRSNSPLHF
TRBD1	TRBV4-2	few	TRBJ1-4	TGTGCCAGCAGCCAAGACCCCCGGGACAGGGCTATCCCTAATGAAAAACTGTTTTTT	CASSQDPRDRAIPNEKLFF
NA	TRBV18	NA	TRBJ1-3	TGTGCCAGCTCACCGGACGCCTCTGGAAACACCATATATTTT	CASSPDASGNTIYF
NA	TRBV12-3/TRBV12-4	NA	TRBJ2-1	TGTGCCAGCAGTTCCCAGGGCCCCTACAATGAGCAGTTCTTC	CASSSQGPYNEQFF
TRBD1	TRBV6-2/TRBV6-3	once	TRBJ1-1	TGTGCCAGCAGTCCCGGGACAGGGACCACTGAAGCTTTCTTT	CASSPGTGTTEAFF
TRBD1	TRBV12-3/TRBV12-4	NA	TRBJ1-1	TGTGCCAGCAGTTCATCGACAGGGTGGATTGCTGAAGCTTTCTTT	CASSSSTGWIAEAFF
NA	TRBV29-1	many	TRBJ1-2	TGCAGCGTTGACGTCGGCGGCTACACCTTC	CSVDVGGYTF
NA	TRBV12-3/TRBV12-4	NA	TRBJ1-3	TGTGCCAGCAGTTTTAGTGGCAGGGCCTCTGGAAACACCATATATTTT	CASSFSGRASGNTIYF
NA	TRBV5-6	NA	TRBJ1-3	TGTGCCAGCAGCTTGGACAGGACTGGAAACACCATATATTTT	CASSLDRTGNTIYF
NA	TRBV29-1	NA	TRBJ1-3	TGCAGCGTTGTACAGGGAGTGAGTGGAAACACCATATATTTT	CSVVQGVSGNTIYF
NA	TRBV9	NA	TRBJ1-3	TGTGCCAGCAGCCCCCAAGCCGGGGGAAACACCATATATTTT	CASSPQAGGNTIYF
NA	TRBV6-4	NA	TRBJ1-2	TGTGCCAGCAGTGACAACGGAGGGGATTACTATGGCTACACCTTC	CASSDNGGDYYGYTF
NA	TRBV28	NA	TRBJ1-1	TGTGCCAGCAGCCCCTGGGGCGAGGGGTACACTGAAGCTTTCTTT	CASSPWGEGYTEAFF
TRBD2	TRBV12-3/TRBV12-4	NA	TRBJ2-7	TGTGCCAGCAGGATATCCGGGACTAGCTACGAGCAGTACTTC	CASRISGTSYEQYF
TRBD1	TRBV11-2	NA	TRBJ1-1	TGTGCCAGCAGCTTAGTGGGACAGATGAACACTGAAGCTTTCTTT	CASSLVGQMNTEAFF
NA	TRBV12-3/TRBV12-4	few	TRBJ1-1	TGTGCCAGCAGTCGACAGTTGAACACTGAAGCTTTCTTT	CASSRQLNTEAFF
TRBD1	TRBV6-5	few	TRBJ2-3	TGTGCCAGCAGTAACTCCGGGACAGAGGGAGATACGCAGTATTTT	CASSNSGTEGDTQYF
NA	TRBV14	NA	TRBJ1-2	TGTGCCAGCAGCCGCTTACCTAGGGACACCGAGTATGGCTACACCTTC	CASSRLPRDTEYGYTF
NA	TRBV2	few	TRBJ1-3	TGTGCCAGCAGTCTCTACGGCCCGACCTCCTCTGGAAACACCATATATTTT	CASSLYGPTSSGNTIYF
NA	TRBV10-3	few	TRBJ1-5	TGTGCCATCAGCCTGGACGGAATGGGAGATCAGCCCCAGCATTTT	CAISLDGMGDQPQHF
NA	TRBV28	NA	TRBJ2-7	TGTGCCAGCAGGAGGGGGGACCGGGGCACCTACGAGCAGTACTTC	CASRRGDRGTYEQYF
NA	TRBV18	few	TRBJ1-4	TGTGCCAGCTCCCGAGTGGGAGAAAAACTGTTTTTT	CASSRVGEKLFF
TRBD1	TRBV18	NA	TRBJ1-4	TGTGCCAGCTCACCTGGCCAGGGGGCAACTAATGAAAAACTGTTTTTT	CASSPGQGATNEKLFF
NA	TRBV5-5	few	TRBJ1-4	TGTGCCAGCAGTTACCGGGCTGGGGGAGAAAAACTGTTTTTT	CASSYRAGGEKLFF
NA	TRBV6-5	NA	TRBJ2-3	TGTGCCAGCAGGACCTGGGAGTGGGACACAGATACGCAGTATTTT	CASRTWEWDTDTQYF
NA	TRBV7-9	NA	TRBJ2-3	TGTGCCAGCAGCCCGTCGTTCTTGGGAGGCAGCTCTCCCACAGATACGCAGTATTTT	CASSPSFLGGSSPTDTQYF
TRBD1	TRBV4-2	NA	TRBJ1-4	TGTGCCAGCAGCGGGGACAGCCCGGCGGAAAAACTGTTTTTT	CASSGDSPAEKLFF
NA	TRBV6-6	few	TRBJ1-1	TGTGCCAGCAGAGGGACCCGGGGAGGGAACACTGAAGCTTTCTTT	CASRGTRGGNTEAFF
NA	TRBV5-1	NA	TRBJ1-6	TGCGCCAGCAGCTTGGATGGAGAAGGGAATTCACCCCTCCACTTT	CASSLDGEGNSPLHF
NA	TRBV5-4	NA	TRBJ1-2	TGTGCCAGCAGTGCGGACAGCCCAGGCTATGGCTACACCTTC	CASSADSPGYGYTF
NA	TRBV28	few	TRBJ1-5	TGTGCCAGCAGCCACGGGGGGGGACGCAATCAGCCCCAGCATTTT	CASSHGGGRNQPQHF
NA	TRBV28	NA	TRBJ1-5	TGTGCCAGCAGTGTAGACAGCCCCGTTCAGCCCCAGCATTTT	CASSVDSPVQPQHF
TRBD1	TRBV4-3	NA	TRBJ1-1	TGCGCCAGCAGCCAAGCCAGGGGGCGAGGGAGCACTGAAGCTTTCTTT	CASSQARGRGSTEAFF